The 5 T cell receptor beta chains listed next were all sequenced from one sample in a study of cytomegalovirus exposure and HLA in healthy donors. The primer mix had 60 Vbeta and 13 Jbeta primers. Clones were sequenced by immunoSEQ multiplex PCR, and TCRdb holds only the in-frame ones, with some missing. The sample consists of about 170,000 clones, roughly 81% of them appearing once. The specimen sequenced was PBMCs. Receptors originate from a woman aged 18-29 years in good health and CMV-seropositive.

V usage is TRBV6-5 and J usage is TRBJ2-3; TRBD2 aligns across 8 bases. Germline CDR1 and CDR2: MNHEY and SVGAGI. This CDR3 is 14 amino acids long. V dropped 5 bases and J dropped 4; count of bases not matched to a gene: 5. The CDR3 spells CASSPGGSSDTQYF. The CDR3 DNA follows: TGTGCCAGCAGTCCGGGGGGGTCTTCAGATACGCAGTATTTT.

The chain combines TRBV7-3 with TRBJ2-1; a weak D match, TRBD2 (6 bases). This CDR3 spans 16 amino acids. CDR1 is SGHTA and CDR2 is FQGTGA in the germline V gene. V dropped 3 bases and J dropped 1 base, with 13 bases sitting between them. The CDR3 region is CASSFSGTSSYNEQFF. The CDR3 nucleotides are TGTGCCAGCAGCTTTTCCGGGACTTCTTCCTACAATGAGCAGTTCTTC.

The V call is TRBV11-2, the J call TRBJ2-7; 11 bases are shared with TRBD1. This CDR3 spans 15 amino acids. Germline V gene data show CDR1 as SGHAT and CDR2 as FQNNGV. The V gene end was trimmed by 0 bases and the J gene end by 6 bases; junction bases not matched to a gene: 4. The CDR3 here is CASSLDRDRGFEQYF. CDR3 bases: TGTGCCAGCAGCTTAGACCGGGACAGGGGGTTCGAGCAGTACTTC.

V is TRBV7-6 and J is TRBJ2-6, with D possibly TRBD2 on 6 matching bases. CDR3 length: 16 residues. Germline lookup yields CDR1 SGHVS and CDR2 FNYEAQ. Trimming took 5 bases from V and 7 from J, leaving 18 bases between them. CDR3 residues: CASSPGGTPPANVLTF. The CDR3 DNA is TGTGCCAGCAGCCCAGGTGGGACTCCTCCCGCCAACGTCCTGACTTTC.

The rearrangement joins TRBV29-1 to TRBJ2-1; 12 bases are a match to TRBD2. The V gene end was trimmed by 6 bases and the J gene end by 6 bases; junction bases not matched to a gene: 6. Germline-derived CDR1 and CDR2 are SQVTM and ANQGSEA. The CDR3 has 14 amino acids. CDR3 sequence (DNA): TGCAGCGTGGAACTAGCGGGGGGAATCAATGAGCAGTTCTTC. Residues: CSVELAGGINEQFF.